These 30 T cell receptor beta chains originate from one sample sequenced in a study of radiotherapy plus CTLA-4 blockade in lung cancer. Only in-frame clones appear in the TCRdb table, and some are missing; sequencing was by immunoSEQ multiplex PCR. The sample shows fewer than 40,000 clones, about 70% of them seen only once. Specimen: peripheral blood, collected from a patient treated with radiotherapy plus ipilimumab. These receptors were taken from a human donor with non-small cell lung cancer whose response to radiotherapy plus ipilimumab could not be evaluated.

The chain carries TRBV4-1 and TRBJ2-3; 7 bases match TRBD2. This CDR3 region has 16 residues. CDR1 and CDR2 from the germline V gene are MGHRA and YSYEKL. V shed 4 bases and J 5 bases; nucleotides not matched to a gene: 12. The CDR3 loop is CASSRGWGGEGDTQYF. For the CDR3, the DNA is TGCGCCAGCAGCCGGGGCTGGGGCGGGGAGGGAGATACGCAGTATTTT.

The rearrangement joins TRBV5-1 to TRBJ2-7; 8 bases match TRBD2. With 0 bases clipped from V and 0 bases from J, the junction kept 8 bases outside the gene matches. This CDR3 spans 17 amino acids. CDR1 SGHRS and CDR2 YFSETQ come from the germline V gene. This CDR3 is CASSLEEGLAGSYEQYF. The CDR3 coding sequence is TGCGCCAGCAGCTTGGAGGAAGGGCTAGCGGGCTCCTACGAGCAGTACTTC.

This chain joins TRBV10-2 and TRBJ2-7; weak D call: TRBD1 (6 bases). In germline, CDR1 is WSHSY, CDR2 SAAADI. V was cut by 8 bases and J by 1 base, with 15 bases left in between. The CDR3 length is 14 residues. CDR3 nucleotides: TGCGCCAGCCTCCCCCAGACAGGTTCCTACGAGCAGTACTTC. Translated, it gives CASLPQTGSYEQYF.

Only one count was recorded for this clone. The chain links TRBV6-5 to TRBJ2-3, with TRBD1 as a possible D gene (7 bases). The germline V and J ends were trimmed by 6 bases and 5 bases, with 12 bases remaining between them. The CDR3 has 13 residues. CDR1 MNHEY and CDR2 SVGAGI come from the germline V gene. The CDR3 DNA sequence: TGTGCCAGCAGGCGCCAGGGGGGAGATACGCAGTATTTT. This codes for CASRRQGGDTQYF.

The chain combines TRBV5-1 with TRBJ1-2, with D possibly TRBD1 on 5 matching bases. This CDR3 region has 15 residues. Germline CDR1 SGHRS, CDR2 YFSETQ. V dropped 0 bases and J dropped 3 bases, with 12 bases sitting between them. Here the CDR3 DNA reads TGCGCCAGCAGCTTGGCGAATGGGGCTGACTATGGCTACACCTTC. It encodes CASSLANGADYGYTF.

V is TRBV19 and J is TRBJ2-2, with TRBD1 matching 7 bases. The V gene's germline CDR1 is LNHDA and CDR2 SQIVND (reference sequence). V was clipped by 9 bases and J by 5 bases; unmatched bases: 6. This CDR3 spans 13 amino acids. CDR3 region: CASSVQGTGELFF. CDR3 DNA: TGTGCCAGCTCCGTACAGGGGACCGGGGAGCTGTTTTTT.

The chain couples TRBV6-1 to TRBJ2-5; 7 positions agree with TRBD2. The CDR3 is 15 amino acids. J gave up 5 bases and V 5 bases, and 11 bases lay outside the gene matches. Germline values: CDR1 MNHNS, CDR2 SASEGT. The CDR3 bases are TGTGCCAGCAGTTCAACGGGCGGGAGAGCCGAGACCCAGTACTTC. Protein: CASSSTGGRAETQYF.

This clone appeared a few times. The genes are TRBV6-5 and TRBJ1-1; no reliable D call. This CDR3 spans 14 amino acids. Between the trimmed V and J ends, which lost 6 bases and 0 bases, there was a span of 11 bases. The germline V gene encodes CDR1 MNHEY and CDR2 SVGAGI. In nucleotides, the CDR3 is TGTGCCAGCAGCGAGAACCTACTGAACACTGAAGCTTTCTTT. It yields the protein CASSENLLNTEAFF.

The chain employs TRBV28 and TRBJ1-1; 9 bases agree with TRBD1. This CDR3 is built from 14 residues. With 4 bases clipped from V and 2 bases from J, the junction kept 2 bases outside the gene matches. Germline lookup yields CDR1 MDHEN and CDR2 SYDVKM. DNA for the CDR3: TGTGCCAGCAGTTCGGGACAGGGAAACACTGAAGCTTTCTTT. It translates to CASSSGQGNTEAFF.

This chain joins TRBV5-1 and TRBJ1-3, with D possibly TRBD1 on 5 matching bases. The CDR3 covers 15 residues. The V end was cut by 6 bases, the J end by 0 bases, with 13 bases between. Germline values: CDR1 SGHRS, CDR2 YFSETQ. CDR3 sequence: CASTPGGNSGNTIYF. CDR3 nucleotides: TGCGCCAGCACTCCGGGGGGGAACTCTGGAAACACCATATATTTT.

On this clone itself: At one boundary the junction diverges from the germline segment, which might be a read error. Distinct nucleotide sequences in the sample also encode this CDR3. The rearrangement uses TRBV18 and TRBJ2-2; D not resolved. The CDR3 has 13 residues. Germline V gene sequence: CDR1 KGHSH, CDR2 LQKENI. CDR3 residues: CASSPVFTGELFF. The CDR3 region has the DNA TGTGCCAGTTCACCAGTCTTCACCGGGGAGCTGTTTTTT. Using reference TRBV18 and TRBJ2-2 for the parts outside the CDR3, the full variable domain is NAGVMQNPRHLVRRRGQEARLRCSPMKGHSHVYWYRQLPEEGLKFMVYLQKENIIDESGMPKERFSAEFPKEGPSILRIQQVVRGDSAAYFCASSPVFTGELFFGEGSRLTVL.

V usage is TRBV5-4 and J usage is TRBJ1-2; TRBD1 is a possible D gene (6 bases). CDR1 SGHNT and CDR2 YYREEE come from the germline V gene (reference sequence). This CDR3 spans 16 amino acids. V was shortened by 4 bases and J by 2 bases, with 18 bases between the two germline ends. The CDR3 sequence: CASSQAGGGQNYGYTF. The DNA for the CDR3 is TGTGCCAGCAGCCAAGCTGGGGGCGGGCAGAACTATGGCTACACCTTC.

This clone was counted only a few times. The chain employs TRBV7-9 and TRBJ1-1; D remains unclear. The germline V gene has CDR1 SEHNR and CDR2 FQNEAQ (reference sequence). The CDR3 has 14 residues. V gave up 4 bases and J gave up 8 bases, with 17 bases separating them. The CDR3 region is CASSYTHQINEAFF. In DNA, the CDR3 is TGTGCCAGCAGCTACACCCACCAAATTAACGAAGCTTTCTTT.

The genes are TRBV4-2 and TRBJ1-4; D is uncertain. Germline lookup yields CDR1 LGHNA and CDR2 YNFKEQ. The CDR3 length is 16 residues. The V gene lost 3 bases and the J gene lost 2 bases, with 13 bases spanning the gap. CDR3 coding DNA: TGTGCCAGCAGCCATGAACTAGCGGGTACTAATGAAAAACTGTTTTTT. Its translation is CASSHELAGTNEKLFF.

Here the CDR3 reads CASSQQKDTQYF. The CDR3 DNA reads TGTGCCAGCAGCCAGCAGAAAGATACGCAGTATTTT. This rearrangement joins TRBV14 to TRBJ2-3; no firm D call. This CDR3 is 12 amino acids long. V was shortened by 3 bases and J by 5 bases, with 6 bases between the two germline ends. Germline V lookup: CDR1 SGHDN, CDR2 FVKESK.

This clone showed up just a few times. J is TRBJ2-2 and V is TRBV7-9; 10 bases line up with TRBD1. CDR3 length: 17 residues. Germline loops: CDR1 SEHNR, CDR2 FQNEAQ (reference sequence). The ends lost 5 bases at V and 5 bases at J; junction bases unmatched: 11. The CDR3 DNA follows: TGTGCCAGCAGCCCACCAAAGACAGGGGGCTTAACCGGGGAGCTGTTTTTT. Protein product: CASSPPKTGGLTGELFF.

The genes are TRBV12-2 and TRBJ2-7; the listed D gene, TRBD2, was not tested against the DNA. TRBV12-2 is assigned pseudogene status. CDR3 length: 17 residues. DNA of the CDR3: TGTGCAAGTCGCTGGACTAGCGGGAGGCCTTGGAGCTACGAGCAGTACTTC. This translates into CASRWTSGRPWSYEQYF.

The chain carries TRBV7-8 and TRBJ1-5; TRBD1 aligns across 8 bases. Per germline, CDR1 SGHVS and CDR2 FQNEAQ. With V trimmed by 3 bases and J by 0 bases, 1 base remained unmatched. The CDR3 extends over 15 amino acids. CDR3 DNA: TGTGCCAGCAGCTTGGGGACAGGTAGCAATCAGCCCCAGCATTTT. Translated, it gives CASSLGTGSNQPQHF. The whole variable domain, filled in from reference TRBV7-8 and TRBJ1-5, reads GAGVSQSPRYKVAKRGQDVALRCDPISGHVSLFWYQQALGQGPEFLTYFQNEAQLDKSGLPSDRFFAERPEGSVSTLKIQRTQQEDSAVYLCASSLGTGSNQPQHFGDGTRLSIL.

The CDR3 spells CASSRDSGKKLFF. DNA for the CDR3: TGTGCCAGCAGCCGAGACTCTGGCAAAAAACTGTTTTTT. The rearrangement joins TRBV7-2 to TRBJ1-4; D gene ambiguous. This CDR3 comprises 13 residues. In germline, CDR1 is SGHTA, CDR2 FQGNSA. V lost 5 bases, J lost 9 bases, and 13 bases lay in between.

There are a few counts of this clone. This chain connects TRBV5-1 to TRBJ1-1; a weak D match, TRBD1 (6 bases). CDR1 is SGHRS and CDR2 is YFSETQ in the germline V gene. The V and J ends lost 3 bases and 2 bases respectively, with 8 bases between them. CDR3 length equals 13 residues. CDR3 sequence (DNA): TGCGCCAGCAGCTGGACAGCCAACACTGAAGCTTTCTTT. Translating gives CASSWTANTEAFF.

As for this clone: The same CDR3 arises from other DNA sequences in this sample as well. This chain connects TRBV10-3 to TRBJ1-2; the D gene is possibly TRBD1 (6 bases). The germline CDR1 and CDR2 sequences are ENHRY and SYGVKD. There are 14 residues in the CDR3. Deletions cut 3 bases from V and 5 bases from J, with 13 bases between. CDR3 DNA: TGTGCCATCAGTGACTACAGGGTTGCGTATGGCTACACCTTC. It specifies CAISDYRVAYGYTF.

This chain links TRBV11-2 with TRBJ2-1, with 10 bases aligning to TRBD2. Germline lookup yields CDR1 SGHAT and CDR2 FQNNGV. After removal of 6 bases from V and 10 bases from J, the junction contained 15 bases not matched to a gene. CDR3 size: 16 residues. The CDR3, as DNA: TGTGCCAGCAGACCTGTGGGAAGCGGGGGGGGTATAGAGCAGTTCTTC. This codes for CASRPVGSGGGIEQFF.

The chain combines TRBV30 with TRBJ1-5, with D unclear. The CDR3 is made up of 13 amino acids. Germline CDR1 and CDR2: GTSNPN and SVGIG (reference sequence). V was pared by 0 bases and J by 5 bases, with 8 bases between. The CDR3, as DNA: TGTGCCTGGAGTGTAGCTTTGGATCAGCCCCAGCATTTT. It specifies CAWSVALDQPQHF.

The V call is TRBV11-2, the J call TRBJ2-3, with D perhaps matching TRBD1 (6 bases). CDR1 is SGHAT and CDR2 is FQNNGV in the germline V gene. V was trimmed by 3 bases and J by 2 bases, leaving 12 bases between them. This CDR3 is built from 15 residues. In DNA, the CDR3 is TGTGCCAGCAGCTTCCCCACAGGGACCACAGATACGCAGTATTTT. Translating gives CASSFPTGTTDTQYF.

This clone was found once. The V call is TRBV18, the J call TRBJ2-1; D is unresolved. Germline CDR1 reads KGHSH; CDR2 reads LQKENI. Trimming took 3 bases from V and 4 from J, leaving 7 bases between them. The CDR3 extends over 13 amino acids. The DNA of the CDR3 is TGTGCCAGCTCACCGCTTGCGTACAATGAGCAGTTCTTC. This codes for CASSPLAYNEQFF.

The table lists this clone with a few counts. The J gene is TRBJ1-2, the V gene TRBV6-5; 7 bases are shared with TRBD1. V shed 5 bases, J shed 7 bases, and the junction held 13 bases outside the gene matches. There are 15 residues in the CDR3. In germline, CDR1 is MNHEY, CDR2 SVGAGI. The chain's CDR3 is CASSPPGGRMRGYTF. CDR3 bases: TGTGCCAGCAGTCCCCCAGGGGGACGGATGCGTGGCTACACCTTC.

The V and J genes are TRBV18 and TRBJ2-3; possible D gene TRBD1, 6 bases. V was trimmed by 3 bases and J by 5 bases, leaving 9 bases between them. CDR1 is KGHSH, CDR2 LQKENI, per germline. CDR3 length: 13 amino acids. CDR3 protein: CASSPNREDTQYF. CDR3 nucleotide sequence: TGTGCCAGCTCACCTAACAGGGAAGATACGCAGTATTTT.

J is TRBJ2-3 and V is TRBV4-2; 8 nucleotides match TRBD1. Germline assignment: CDR1 LGHNA and CDR2 YNFKEQ. The CDR3 contains 14 residues. V lost 4 bases and J lost 4; bases outside the gene matches: 4. CDR3 in amino acids: CASSPGQGSDTQYF. The CDR3 nucleotides are TGTGCCAGCAGCCCTGGACAGGGTTCAGATACGCAGTATTTT.

CDR3 sequence: CATSRTGGAPQETQYF. The DNA of the CDR3 is TGTGCCACCAGCAGGACAGGGGGTGCCCCCCAAGAGACCCAGTACTTC. The chain is built from TRBV15 and TRBJ2-5; 9 bases agree with TRBD1. The germline V gene has CDR1 LNHNV and CDR2 YYDKDF (reference sequence). V shed 3 bases, J shed 1 base, and the junction held 6 bases outside the gene matches. The length of the CDR3 is 16 residues.

The V call is TRBV28, the J call TRBJ1-6; no clear D. Germline values: CDR1 MDHEN, CDR2 SYDVKM. This CDR3 spans 16 amino acids. V lost 4 bases, J lost 4 bases, and 14 bases lay in between. DNA for the CDR3: TGTGCCAGCAGTTCCAACAGCCGAATTTATAATTCACCCCTCCACTTT. Translation: CASSSNSRIYNSPLHF. The variable domain in full, with the rest retrieved from reference TRBV28 and TRBJ1-6, is DVKVTQSSRYLVKRTGEKVFLECVQDMDHENMFWYRQDPGLGLRLIYFSYDVKMKEKGDIPEGYSVSREKKERFSLILESASTNQTSMYLCASSSNSRIYNSPLHFGNGTRLTVT.